This T cell receptor beta chain derives from a study of blood T cell repertoires in COVID-19. About the study: T cells, B-cell-depleted T cells, or PBMCs provided the cDNA or gDNA that served as material.

Original processing methods: For nucleated cells, counts were estimated from reference gene primer amplification. Using immunoSEQ multiplex PCR, the repertoire was profiled, and TCRdb retains in-frame clones only, with some absent. V and J calls and clone size are those listed in that table; D and trimming were worked out from the DNA. The sample consists of roughly 200,000 clones, 80% to 90% of them appearing once. The sample taken for sequencing was peripheral blood. The TCR sequence derives from a man in his sixties with acute or convalescent COVID-19.

The CDR3 is CASSASRHPYEQYF. CDR3 DNA sequence: TGTGCCAGCAGCGCAAGTCGACACCCCTACGAGCAGTACTTC. The chain is built from TRBV7-8 and TRBJ2-7, with unresolved D. This CDR3 spans 14 amino acids. V gave up 5 bases and J gave up 2 bases, with 13 bases separating them. The germline gives CDR1 SGHVS, CDR2 FQNEAQ.